These 8 T cell receptor beta chains originate from one sample sequenced in a study of shared clonotypes between healthy human individuals. Generated by immunoSEQ multiplex PCR, the TCRdb table keeps only in-frame clones and is missing some. The data show approximately 2.1 million clones, with 85% to 95% seen just once and about 0.41% held by the top ten. The sample was naive CD4+ T cells from PBMCs. As for subset: CD45RA+ positively selected. The receptors were sampled from a man between 18 and 35 years old in good health. Some clones in this sample may be carry-over from other donors' samples.

A note on this clone: Other DNA sequences in the same sample also yield this CDR3. V is TRBV15 and J is TRBJ2-1; D uncertain. CDR1 is LNHNV and CDR2 is YYDKDF in the germline V gene (reference sequence). Trimming removed 3 bases from V and 4 bases from J, with 7 bases in between. This CDR3 comprises 13 residues. The CDR3 nucleotides are TGTGCCACCAGCAGGGACGGATACAATGAGCAGTTCTTC. This codes for CATSRDGYNEQFF.

A single count supports this clone. The rearrangement uses TRBV28 and TRBJ1-2; 9 bases agree with TRBD1. The CDR3 has 15 residues. CDR1 and CDR2 (germline): MDHEN, SYDVKM. The trim removed 6 bases at V and 0 bases at J, leaving 5 bases unmatched. The CDR3 is CASRAGTGTNYGYTF. The CDR3 bases are TGTGCCAGCAGAGCCGGGACAGGGACTAACTATGGCTACACCTTC.

The chain uses TRBV5-1 and TRBJ2-5; TRBD2 matches 13 bases. V dropped 0 bases and J dropped 5; count of bases not matched to a gene: 4. Germline V gene lookup returns CDR1 SGHRS and CDR2 YFSETQ. The CDR3 runs 16 residues. The CDR3 nucleotides are TGCGCCAGCAGCTTGGAACTAGCGGGAGGGTATGAGACCCAGTACTTC. Translated: CASSLELAGGYETQYF.

This clone was seen more than once but under ten times. This chain joins TRBV10-1 and TRBJ2-7, with 11 bases that match TRBD2. This CDR3 is 14 amino acids long. The germline CDR1 and CDR2 sequences are WNHNN and SYGVQD (reference sequence). Trimming removed 2 bases from V and 3 bases from J; junction bases left unmatched: 0. CDR3 loop: CASSEGTSGYEQYF. The CDR3 DNA is TGCGCCAGCAGTGAGGGGACTAGCGGCTACGAGCAGTACTTC.

The chain uses TRBV19 and TRBJ1-2; TRBD1 matches at 8 bases. V trimming: 6 bases; J trimming: 1 base; junction bases outside the gene matches: 7. Germline V gene sequence: CDR1 LNHDA, CDR2 SQIVND (reference sequence). This CDR3 spans 15 amino acids. The CDR3 sequence: CASRFTGGDNYGYTF. DNA of the CDR3: TGTGCCAGTAGGTTTACAGGGGGAGATAACTATGGCTACACCTTC.

The chain employs TRBV6-6 and TRBJ1-2; TRBD1 matches 9 bases. In germline, CDR1 is MNHNY, CDR2 SVGAGI (reference sequence). V dropped 5 bases and J dropped 4; count of bases not matched to a gene: 5. This CDR3 is built from 14 residues. This CDR3 reads CASSPETGGYGYTF. CDR3 DNA: TGTGCCAGCAGTCCGGAGACAGGGGGCTATGGCTACACCTTC.

The gene calls are TRBV7-3 and TRBJ2-2, with 9 bases lining up with TRBD2. Germline CDR1 SGHTA, CDR2 FQGTGA. With V trimmed by 6 bases and J by 4 bases, 9 bases remained unmatched. The CDR3 is 16 residues long. The chain's CDR3 is CASSPSGTSPTGELFF. The CDR3 DNA sequence: TGTGCCAGCAGTCCCTCCGGGACTAGCCCCACCGGGGAGCTGTTTTTT.

The rearrangement joins TRBV19 to TRBJ2-7; 7 bases line up with TRBD2. With V trimmed by 3 bases and J by 5 bases, 4 bases remained unmatched. This CDR3 contains 13 residues. The germline V gene encodes CDR1 LNHDA and CDR2 SQIVND (reference sequence). This CDR3 reads CASSMGGVNEQYF. CDR3 nucleotides: TGTGCCAGTAGTATGGGAGGGGTGAACGAGCAGTACTTC.